The next 19 T cell receptor beta chains were all read from a single sample in a study of T cells after yellow fever vaccination. TCRdb itself ran the 5' RACE reads through MiXCR, one entry per CDR3 protein. The sample consists of approximately 580,000 distinct CDR3 sequences, 17% of them appearing once. Sequences were derived from PBMCs, sampled less than 6 days after the first yellow fever vaccination. The source of these receptors is a man aged 18-30 years who received the YFV17D yellow fever vaccine.

V and J are TRBV7-9 and TRBJ2-1, with 7 bases matching TRBD2. Germline trimming cut 6 bases from V and 5 bases from J; bases unmatched to any gene: 4. Germline CDR1 is SEHNR and CDR2 is FQNEAQ (reference sequence). CDR3 length equals 13 residues. CDR3 residues: CASRSREDNEQFF. In nucleotides, the CDR3 is TGTGCCAGCAGGTCCCGGGAGGACAATGAGCAGTTCTTC. Full variable domain (rest looked up from reference TRBV7-9 and TRBJ2-1): DTGVSQNPRHKITKRGQNVTFRCDPISEHNRLYWYRQTLGQGPEFLTYFQNEAQLEKSRLLSDRFSAERPKGSFSTLEIQRTEQGDSAMYLCASRSREDNEQFFGPGTRLTVL.

There are a few counts of this clonotype. The chain links TRBV6-1 to TRBJ2-2, with 10 bases lining up with TRBD1. V trimming: 4 bases; J trimming: 3 bases; junction bases outside the gene matches: 17. Germline V gene lookup returns CDR1 MNHNS and CDR2 SASEGT. The CDR3 spans 20 residues. This CDR3 is CASSVIWRGTGTGDTGELFF. CDR3 coding DNA: TGTGCCAGCAGTGTCATTTGGCGAGGCACCGGGACAGGGGACACCGGGGAGCTGTTTTTT.

The chain is built from TRBV9 and TRBJ1-3, with D possibly TRBD1 on 6 matching bases. Trimming left V 4 bases short and J 2 bases short, with 13 bases between. The CDR3 is made up of 15 amino acids. Germline assignment: CDR1 SGDLS and CDR2 YYNGEE. This chain's CDR3 is CASSTSGATGNTIYF. The CDR3 DNA is TGTGCCAGCAGCACTTCGGGGGCTACTGGAAACACCATATATTTT.

The chain joins TRBV4-3 to TRBJ2-7; maybe TRBD1 (5 bases). The V gene lost 0 bases and the J gene lost 5 bases, with 14 bases spanning the gap. This CDR3 contains 15 residues. Germline lookup yields CDR1 LGHNA and CDR2 YSLEER. The CDR3: CASSQDAGIHNEQYF. For the CDR3, the DNA is TGCGCCAGCAGCCAAGATGCAGGGATCCACAACGAGCAGTACTTC.

V and J are TRBV20-1 and TRBJ2-3, with 8 bases aligning to TRBD1. Germline V gene lookup returns CDR1 DFQATT and CDR2 SNEGSKA (reference sequence). The CDR3 loop spans 15 amino acids. V lost 0 bases to trimming and J lost 4 bases; unmatched junction nucleotides: 6. CDR3 DNA: TGCAGTGCTAGAGATGACGGCAGGGGGCCAGATACGCAGTATTTT. Protein sequence: CSARDDGRGPDTQYF.

This chain joins TRBV23-1 and TRBJ1-2, with D possibly TRBD1 on 6 matching bases. TRBV23-1 belongs to the ORF category, with a function that is uncertain. The CDR3 consists of 17 residues. Trimming removed 0 bases at V and 4 bases at J, with 18 bases between. The CDR3 nucleotides read TGCGCCAGCAGTCAATCGGGGCCGGAGGACAGCCTCTATGGCTACACCTTC. It is translated as CASSQSGPEDSLYGYTF.

This clonotype was counted a few times. J is TRBJ2-3 and V is TRBV5-1; 11 nucleotides line up with TRBD2. The J segment lost 2 bases and the V segment lost 3 bases, leaving 2 bases of the junction unmatched. The length of the CDR3 is 15 residues. Germline values: CDR1 SGHRS, CDR2 YFSETQ. The CDR3: CASSWGLAATDTQYF. The CDR3 nucleotides read TGCGCCAGCAGCTGGGGACTAGCGGCCACAGATACGCAGTATTTT.

CDR3 bases: TGTGCCAGCAGCTTACTAGCGGGGGGGCCTTGGGATACGCAGTATTTT. It encodes CASSLLAGGPWDTQYF. This chain connects TRBV7-2 to TRBJ2-3; 12 bases fit TRBD2. The V and J ends lost 2 bases and 6 bases, in that order; junction bases with no gene match: 6. The CDR3 has 16 amino acids. Germline loops: CDR1 SGHTA, CDR2 FQGNSA.

This clonotype occurred a few times. The junction departs from the called germline gene at one end, perhaps through a read error. The chain recombines TRBV2 with TRBJ2-6, with D perhaps matching TRBD1 (6 bases). The CDR3 has 18 residues. Per the germline V gene, CDR1 is SNHLY and CDR2 is FYNNEI. DNA for the CDR3: TGTGCCAGTAGTGATGCTACAGGGCTGCCCTCTGGGGCCAACGTCCTGACTTTC. Translating gives CASSDATGLPSGANVLTF.

V usage is TRBV5-1 and J usage is TRBJ2-7; TRBD1 matches 7 bases. The CDR3 runs 16 residues. From germline, CDR1 is SGHRS and CDR2 YFSETQ. V shed 1 base and J 0 bases; nucleotides not matched to a gene: 7. The CDR3: CASSLIPTGSSYEQYF. The CDR3 DNA sequence: TGCGCCAGCAGCTTGATTCCGACAGGGTCCTCCTACGAGCAGTACTTC.

This clonotype has ten or more counts. This chain uses TRBV5-6 with TRBJ2-4; D is undetermined. Trimming removed 1 base from V and 6 bases from J, with 5 bases in between. The germline V gene encodes CDR1 SGHDT and CDR2 YYEEEE. This CDR3 is 12 amino acids long. CDR3 residues: CASSLWGNIQYF. The CDR3 DNA reads TGTGCCAGCAGCTTGTGGGGAAACATTCAGTACTTC.

This clonotype was found a few times. The chain recombines TRBV4-2 with TRBJ2-1; either TRBD1 or TRBD2 may fit D (5 bases each). Germline values: CDR1 LGHNA, CDR2 YNFKEQ. CDR3 length: 15 residues. V dropped 4 bases and J dropped 6 bases, with 16 bases sitting between them. CDR3 nucleotide sequence: TGTGCCAGCAGCCGGGACGGGGACCCCTTCAATGAGCAGTTCTTC. Translating gives CASSRDGDPFNEQFF.

The chain carries TRBV7-9 and TRBJ1-1; a weak D match, TRBD1 (5 bases). The V end lost 5 bases, the J end lost 11 bases, and 15 bases lay between the germline ends. From germline, CDR1 is SEHNR and CDR2 FQNEAQ (reference sequence). The CDR3 is made up of 12 amino acids. CDR3 DNA: TGTGCCAGCAGCCGACCGGACATGGGGGCTTTCTTT. Its translation: CASSRPDMGAFF.

This clonotype was recorded many times. The chain links TRBV12-3 or TRBV12-4 to TRBJ2-7; 7 nucleotides match TRBD1. V was pared by 4 bases and J by 1 base, with 1 base of the junction left unmatched. The CDR3 covers 13 residues. CDR3 loop: CASSWGQSYEQYF. The CDR3 region has the DNA TGTGCCAGCAGTTGGGGACAGTCCTACGAGCAGTACTTC.

This sequence joins TRBV12-3 or TRBV12-4 and TRBJ2-5; the D is unclear. V was trimmed by 6 bases and J by 4 bases, leaving 12 bases between them. The CDR3 sequence is 13 residues long. This CDR3 reads CASRGNTGETQYF. The CDR3 DNA sequence: TGTGCCAGCAGAGGTAACACGGGAGAGACCCAGTACTTC.

This clonotype was observed a few times. The chain carries TRBV29-1 and TRBJ1-4; possible D gene TRBD1, 6 bases. The V gene's germline CDR1 is SQVTM and CDR2 ANQGSEA. Trimming left V 4 bases short and J 5 bases short, with 11 bases between. The CDR3 sequence is 13 residues long. The CDR3 reads CSVAGDLNEKLFF. The CDR3 region has the DNA TGCAGCGTTGCAGGGGACCTAAATGAAAAACTGTTTTTT.

This clonotype came up a few times. This rearrangement joins TRBV5-8 to TRBJ2-3, with D unresolved. With 9 bases removed from V and 2 bases from J, the gap between germline ends came to 13 bases. The CDR3 has 13 residues. Germline V gene sequence: CDR1 SGHTS, CDR2 YDEGEE. The CDR3 sequence: CATDSQFTDTQYF. CDR3 bases: TGTGCCACCGACTCCCAGTTCACAGATACGCAGTATTTT.

V is TRBV20-1 and J is TRBJ2-1; TRBD2 aligns across 8 bases. This CDR3 contains 15 residues. Germline CDR1 is DFQATT and CDR2 is SNEGSKA (reference sequence). V lost 0 bases and J lost 12; bases outside the gene matches: 13. CDR3 sequence reads: CSARDQAGALGAQFF. The CDR3 nucleotides read TGCAGTGCTAGAGATCAAGCGGGGGCATTAGGTGCGCAGTTCTTC.

This clonotype was recorded a few times. V gene TRBV3-1 combines with J gene TRBJ2-1; the match to TRBD2 covers 9 bases. The CDR3 runs 17 residues. Germline CDR1 and CDR2: LGHDT and YNNKEL (reference sequence). The J segment lost 2 bases and the V segment lost 0 bases, leaving 5 bases of the junction unmatched. CDR3 nucleotide sequence: TGTGCCAGCAGCCAAGATGTTCCTAGCGGGGCCTACAATGAGCAGTTCTTC. It yields the protein CASSQDVPSGAYNEQFF.